This note documents a single TCR beta chain sequence. As yet, its antigen is unknown. This CDR3 is built from 14 residues. V gave up 5 bases and J gave up 3 bases, with 14 bases separating them. The germline V gene encodes CDR1 SGHDT and CDR2 YYEEEE. Sequencing was performed with immunoSEQ multiplex PCR; in TCRdb, only in-frame clones are kept and a portion is missing. Among 27,000 or so clones listed, approximately 89% were seen once. These data belong to a study of PD-1 blockade in classical Hodgkin lymphoma. Time point defined: cycle 4 day 1 (C4D1), after less than seven weeks of nivolumab. All patients relapsed after autologous stem cell transplantation, and brentuximab vedotin exposure varied. Purification of CD4+ T cells from thawed PBMCs was performed via magnetic negative selection. Study outcomes and limitations: By C4D1 there was a significant rise in CD4+ TCR diversity but not in CD8+ TCR diversity.

Source: CD4+ T cells from blood, taken before the fourth cycle of nivolumab. The rearrangement uses TRBV5-6 and TRBJ1-2, with a weak D call TRBD1 (5 bases). The source of this sequence is a human donor with classical Hodgkin lymphoma. The CDR3 region has the DNA TGTGCCAGCAGGGGGTCGGGACGAGACTATGGCTACACCTTC. Protein: CASRGSGRDYGYTF.